This TCR beta chain was documented in a study of blood T cells in healthy people across ages. In the study overall: There was about one barcoded beta molecule captured by template switching per two T cells.

Next came a second PCR, run for roughly 6 to 11 cycles, which used a sample-barcoded 5' primer along with a J-beta primer mix. From the 5' RACE reads, TCRdb called clonotypes with MiXCR, one entry per CDR3 protein. This sample carries approximately 2,000,000 distinct CDR3 sequences, around 42% of them seen once, and the ten largest clones take about 23%. CDR3 size: 17 residues. V trimming: 6 bases; J trimming: 0 bases; junction bases outside the gene matches: 10. The germline CDR1 and CDR2 sequences are DFQATT and SNEGSKA (reference sequence). The sequence derives from a human donor in good health. The specimen sequenced was blood. The rearrangement uses TRBV20-1 and TRBJ1-4; TRBD1 matches 10 bases. The CDR3 region has the DNA TGCAGTGCCGGAGACAGGGGGCGGTCGGCAACTAATGAAAAACTGTTTTTT. This translates into CSAGDRGRSATNEKLFF.